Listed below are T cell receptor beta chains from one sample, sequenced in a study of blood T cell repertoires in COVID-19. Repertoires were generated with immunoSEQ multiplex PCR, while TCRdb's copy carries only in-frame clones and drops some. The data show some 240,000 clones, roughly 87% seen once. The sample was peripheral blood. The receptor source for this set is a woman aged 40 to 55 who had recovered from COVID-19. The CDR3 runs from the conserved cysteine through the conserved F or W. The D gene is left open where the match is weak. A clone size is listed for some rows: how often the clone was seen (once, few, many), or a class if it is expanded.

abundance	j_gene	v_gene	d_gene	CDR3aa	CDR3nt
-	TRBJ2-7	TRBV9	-	CASSVGRNSYEQYF	TGTGCCAGCAGCGTAGGCAGGAACTCCTACGAGCAGTACTTC
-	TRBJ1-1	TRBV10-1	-	CAIQVPTSAFF	TGCGCCATCCAGGTCCCTACGAGCGCTTTCTTT
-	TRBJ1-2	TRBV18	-	CASSPSREWDGYTF	TGTGCCAGCTCACCGTCACGGGAATGGGATGGCTACACCTTC
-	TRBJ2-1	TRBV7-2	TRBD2	CASSLISGGEQFF	TGTGCCAGCAGCTTAATTTCGGGAGGTGAGCAGTTCTTC
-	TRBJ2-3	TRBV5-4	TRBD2	CASSLSPPTSADTQYF	TGTGCCAGCAGCCTCAGCCCCCCGACTAGCGCAGATACGCAGTATTTT
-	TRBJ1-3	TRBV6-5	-	CASRTGFSGNTIYF	TGTGCCAGCAGGACAGGATTCTCTGGAAACACCATATATTTT
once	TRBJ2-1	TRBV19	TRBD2	CASRATSGLSSYNEQFF	TGTGCCAGTAGAGCCACTAGCGGGTTAAGCTCCTACAATGAGCAGTTCTTC
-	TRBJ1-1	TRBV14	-	CASSQYRSGTEAFF	TGTGCCAGCAGCCAATACAGGAGTGGCACTGAAGCTTTCTTT
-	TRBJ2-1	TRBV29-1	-	CSVGAEYSYNEQFF	TGCAGCGTTGGCGCGGAATACTCCTACAATGAGCAGTTCTTC
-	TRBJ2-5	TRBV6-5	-	CASRLQETQYF	TGTGCCAGCAGACTCCAAGAGACCCAGTACTTC
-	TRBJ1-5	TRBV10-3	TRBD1	CAISVGQDYQPQHF	TGTGCCATCAGTGTGGGACAGGATTATCAGCCCCAGCATTTT
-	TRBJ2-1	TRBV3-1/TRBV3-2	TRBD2	CASSQGTSGGVYNEQFF	TGTGCCAGCAGCCAAGGGACTAGCGGGGGGGTCTACAATGAGCAGTTCTTC
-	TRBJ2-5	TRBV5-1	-	CASSRSSAAQETQYF	TGCGCCAGCAGTCGATCGTCGGCGGCTCAAGAGACCCAGTACTTC
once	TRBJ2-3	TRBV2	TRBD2	CASRKRGGPVDTQYF	TGTGCCAGCAGAAAACGGGGGGGCCCGGTAGATACGCAGTATTTT
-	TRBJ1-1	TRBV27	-	CASRGTGGANTEAFF	TGTGCCAGCAGGGGCACCGGAGGAGCGAACACTGAAGCTTTCTTT
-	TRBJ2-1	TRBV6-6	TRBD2	CASSRTSGPNKQFF	TGTGCCAGCAGCCGGACTAGCGGCCCTAACAAGCAGTTCTTC